This T cell receptor (beta chain) was retrieved from a study of beta chain features in type 1 diabetes. This clone has just a few counts. Its antigen remains unidentified. General study findings and limits: Among patients with Type 1 diabetes, TCRB CDR3s were moderately but significantly shorter in every one of the four CD4+ subsets. The naive, central memory and Treg TCRB repertoires of patients appeared to be more similar to one another than those of healthy donors.

Reverse transcribing all isolated RNA meant expressed TCRB transcripts were sequenced. Here immunoSEQ multiplex PCR was the method, and the copy in TCRdb shows in-frame clones only, minus some. In the table there are around 690,000 clones, around 12% of which are singletons. The germline gives CDR1 SGHTA, CDR2 FQGNSA. The CDR3 covers 13 residues. V lost 3 bases to trimming and J lost 4 bases, with 8 bases between them. The sequence derives from a man between 25 and 39 years old with type 1 diabetes. The chain is built from TRBV7-2 and TRBJ2-3, with D possibly TRBD2 on 5 matching bases. The specimen sequenced was naive CD4+ T cells from blood. CDR3 DNA: TGTGCCAGCAGCTTCCCCGGGGCAGATACGCAGTATTTT. This gives the protein CASSFPGADTQYF.